Presented here are 24 T cell receptor beta chains from one specimen sequenced in a study of Ad26.COV2.S vaccination and SARS-CoV-2 variants. Sample treatment: roughly 18 received Ad26.COV2.S at low or high dose, single or two shots; 5 received placebo; per-sample allocation not given. Vaccine and placebo recipients were sampled on day 63 after the first injection. Sequencing used immunoSEQ multiplex PCR; TCRdb keeps in-frame clones, though not all of them. Of about 440,000 clones in the sample, approximately 88% were seen once. The sample here was peripheral blood, taken in a trial of Ad26.COV2.S vaccine versus placebo. The receptors stem from a person aged 18-60 years who received the Ad26.COV2.S COVID-19 vaccine or a placebo.

The gene calls are TRBV9 and TRBJ1-3; unclear D gene. The V end lost 3 bases, the J end lost 7 bases, and 11 bases lay between the germline ends. CDR3 length: 13 residues. CDR1 SGDLS and CDR2 YYNGEE come from the germline V gene. The CDR3 DNA is TGTGCCAGCAGCGCCCACTTTGGCAACACCATATATTTT. Translated: CASSAHFGNTIYF.

V and J are TRBV7-9 and TRBJ2-2; D ambiguous. CDR1 is SEHNR and CDR2 is FQNEAQ in the germline V gene (reference sequence). Trimming pared 5 bases from V and 7 bases from J, leaving 8 bases between. The CDR3 is 12 residues long. In DNA form, the CDR3 reads TGTGCCAGCAGCCAAGGTAGCGGGGAGCTGTTTTTT. Encoded protein: CASSQGSGELFF. Combining the CDR3 with reference TRBV7-9 and TRBJ2-2 gives the whole variable domain DTGVSQNPRHKITKRGQNVTFRCDPISEHNRLYWYRQTLGQGPEFLTYFQNEAQLEKSRLLSDRFSAERPKGSFSTLEIQRTEQGDSAMYLCASSQGSGELFFGEGSRLTVL.

This clone was found a few times. V usage is TRBV7-2 and J usage is TRBJ2-5; maybe TRBD1 (6 bases). V was cut by 5 bases and J by 6 bases, with 10 bases left in between. This CDR3 has 12 residues. Per germline, CDR1 SGHTA and CDR2 FQGNSA. The CDR3 coding sequence is TGTGCCAGCAGCCCCCAGGGGCAGACCCAGTACTTC. Its protein is CASSPQGQTQYF.

The chain couples TRBV11-3 to TRBJ2-1; D gene unclear. Germline assignment: CDR1 SGHNT and CDR2 YENEEA. V shed 0 bases and J shed 10 bases, with 10 bases lying between them. The CDR3 length is 13 residues. The CDR3 here is CASSLDLSSEQFF. CDR3 sequence (DNA): TGTGCCAGCAGCTTAGATTTAAGTTCAGAGCAGTTCTTC.

The chain combines TRBV27 with TRBJ2-7, with D perhaps matching TRBD2 (6 bases). Trimming pared 5 bases from V and 6 bases from J, leaving 20 bases between. The CDR3 consists of 15 residues. Germline CDR1 reads MNHEY; CDR2 reads SMNVEV (reference sequence). The CDR3 sequence: CASSTSLPYSGEQYF. The CDR3 region has the DNA TGTGCCAGCAGTACCAGCCTTCCTTATAGCGGCGAGCAGTACTTC.

The chain carries TRBV11-2 and TRBJ2-1, with D uncertain. The CDR3 length is 18 residues. Germline V gene lookup returns CDR1 SGHAT and CDR2 FQNNGV. Trimming took 4 bases from V and 5 from J, leaving 24 bases between them. The CDR3 is CASSSTALIGLRDNEQFF. The CDR3 region has the DNA TGTGCCAGCAGCTCCACTGCCCTCATAGGGCTTCGGGACAATGAGCAGTTCTTC.

This clone was counted a single time. J is TRBJ2-1 and V is TRBV30; no reliable D call. Germline CDR1 is GTSNPN and CDR2 is SVGIG (reference sequence). The CDR3 loop spans 14 amino acids. The ends were cut back, 0 bases at V and 2 bases at J, with 8 bases in the middle. CDR3 DNA sequence: TGTGCCTGGAGTGTATCGAATACCTACAATGAGCAGTTCTTC. Amino acid sequence: CAWSVSNTYNEQFF.

The genes are TRBV6-2 or TRBV6-3 and TRBJ1-1; possibly TRBD1 for D (6 bases). This CDR3 has 15 amino acids. Germline V gives CDR1 MNHEY, CDR2 SVGEGT. V shed 4 bases and J shed 3 bases, with 15 bases lying between them. The CDR3 bases are TGTGCCAGCAGTTCGAGGGGGGCGGTGGACACTGAAGCTTTCTTT. It translates to CASSSRGAVDTEAFF.

The chain has TRBV9 and TRBJ1-2; no definite D call. Looked up from germline, CDR1 is SGDLS and CDR2 is YYNGEE. The CDR3 consists of 14 residues. V lost 0 bases and J lost 4, with 10 bases in between. In DNA, the CDR3 is TGTGCCAGCAGCGTAGGTACAAACCCCTATGGCTACACCTTC. This translates into CASSVGTNPYGYTF.

The chain combines TRBV5-1 with TRBJ2-3; 8 bases fit TRBD1. The CDR3 is 14 residues long. The J segment lost 2 bases and the V segment lost 3 bases, leaving 2 bases of the junction unmatched. Germline V lookup: CDR1 SGHRS, CDR2 YFSETQ. This chain's CDR3 is CASSSGQATDTQYF. The DNA of the CDR3 is TGCGCCAGCAGCTCGGGACAGGCCACAGATACGCAGTATTTT.

DNA for the CDR3: TGTGCCAGTAGTCCTCGGACTAGCGGGAGTAGGTATGAGCAGTTCTTC. Translation gives CASSPRTSGSRYEQFF. The chain has TRBV19 and TRBJ2-1; 13 bases line up with TRBD2. V gave up 5 bases and J gave up 8 bases; unmatched junction bases: 9. The germline V gene encodes CDR1 LNHDA and CDR2 SQIVND (reference sequence). The CDR3 runs 16 residues.

This chain connects TRBV28 to TRBJ2-7; the match to TRBD2 covers 11 bases. Germline V gene data show CDR1 as MDHEN and CDR2 as SYDVKM. CDR3 length: 18 residues. Trimming cost V 5 bases and J 2 bases; bases outside gene matches: 14. The CDR3 region is CASSTRPGTSGGTYEQYF. The CDR3 DNA reads as TGTGCCAGCAGTACCCGCCCGGGGACTAGCGGAGGTACCTACGAGCAGTACTTC.

The V and J genes are TRBV27 and TRBJ2-1, with no clear D. In germline, CDR1 is MNHEY, CDR2 SMNVEV (reference sequence). This CDR3 contains 16 residues. V dropped 6 bases and J dropped 0 bases, with 15 bases sitting between them. CDR3 loop: CASREVNLFSYNEQFF. The CDR3 nucleotides read TGTGCCAGCAGAGAAGTAAACCTGTTCTCCTACAATGAGCAGTTCTTC.

The chain combines TRBV10-2 with TRBJ2-6; the D call may be TRBD1 or TRBD2 (5 bases each). V lost 0 bases, J lost 2 bases, and 23 bases lay in between. Per the germline V gene, CDR1 is WSHSY and CDR2 is SAAADI. CDR3 length: 21 amino acids. Here the CDR3 DNA reads TGCGCCAGCAGTGAGTCATCCACCACCACCCATGGGGGTGCTGGGGCCAACGTCCTGACTTTC. This gives the protein CASSESSTTTHGGAGANVLTF.

The chain employs TRBV7-3 and TRBJ2-7; 9 bases map to TRBD1. The ends lost 4 bases at V and 5 bases at J; junction bases unmatched: 6. The CDR3 consists of 14 residues. CDR1 and CDR2 (germline): SGHTA, FQGTGA. In DNA form, the CDR3 reads TGTGCCAGCAGCTCCACCGGGACAGGGAACGAGCAGTACTTC. Translating it yields CASSSTGTGNEQYF.

This clone was detected once. This chain's CDR3 is CASSEVVGARFRSNEQFF. For the CDR3, the DNA is TGTGCCAGCAGTGAAGTCGTTGGAGCACGCTTTCGTTCCAATGAGCAGTTCTTC. J is TRBJ2-1 and V is TRBV6-1, with D hard to call. Germline V gives CDR1 MNHNS, CDR2 SASEGT. The CDR3 length is 18 residues. V was pared by 1 base and J by 6 bases, with 22 bases between.

V gene TRBV5-1 combines with J gene TRBJ2-7, with D perhaps matching TRBD2 (8 bases). The CDR3 spans 15 residues. The germline V gene encodes CDR1 SGHRS and CDR2 YFSETQ. Trimming stripped 5 bases from V and 6 bases from J, with 21 bases between. In nucleotides, the CDR3 is TGCGCCAGCAGAGATCTCGGGAGGGGGCGCGGCGAGCAGTACTTC. Residues: CASRDLGRGRGEQYF.

The V gene is TRBV28, the J gene TRBJ1-1; 9 bases match TRBD1. The germline V gene has CDR1 MDHEN and CDR2 SYDVKM. The CDR3 is 15 amino acids. Unmatched junction bases numbered 11, after V lost 6 bases and J lost 6 bases. The CDR3 bases are TGTGCCAGCAGATCCGGGACAGGGAGGGTCGCTGAAGCTTTCTTT. Encoded protein: CASRSGTGRVAEAFF.

The chain recombines TRBV9 with TRBJ1-3; 8 positions match TRBD1. Germline values: CDR1 SGDLS, CDR2 YYNGEE. V lost 3 bases to trimming and J lost 0 bases; unmatched junction nucleotides: 11. CDR3 length equals 18 residues. DNA of the CDR3: TGTGCCAGCAGCGGATACCCCAGGGGGCTCGTCTCTGGAAACACCATATATTTT. Residues: CASSGYPRGLVSGNTIYF. Full variable domain (missing parts from reference TRBV9 and TRBJ1-3): DSGVTQTPKHLITATGQRVTLRCSPRSGDLSVYWYQQSLDQGLQFLIQYYNGEERAKGNILERFSAQQFPDLHSELNLSSLELGDSALYFCASSGYPRGLVSGNTIYFGEGSWLTVV.

The chain is built from TRBV6-4 and TRBJ2-3; TRBD2 matches 7 bases. Germline values: CDR1 MRHNA, CDR2 SNTAGT. The CDR3 runs to 16 residues. V trimming: 6 bases; J trimming: 5 bases; junction bases outside the gene matches: 14. The CDR3 DNA reads TGTGCCAGCAGCTCCACTAGCGAGGGTTGGGGAGATACGCAGTATTTT. It is translated as CASSSTSEGWGDTQYF.

CDR3 sequence: CATSRDSPGPGANVLTF. DNA of the CDR3: TGTGCCACCAGCAGAGATTCCCCAGGCCCTGGGGCCAACGTCCTGACTTTC. The rearrangement joins TRBV15 to TRBJ2-6; D gene unclear. Looked up from germline, CDR1 is LNHNV and CDR2 is YYDKDF (reference sequence). V was cut by 0 bases and J by 2 bases, with 11 bases left in between. The CDR3 contains 17 residues.

The rearrangement links TRBV6-5 to TRBJ1-1; no firm D call. From germline, CDR1 is MNHEY and CDR2 SVGAGI. The germline V and J ends were trimmed by 2 bases and 6 bases, with 7 bases remaining between them. The CDR3 has 12 amino acids. The CDR3 DNA follows: TGTGCCAGCAGTTACGGGGTTGCTGAAGCTTTCTTT. The encoded protein is CASSYGVAEAFF.

The V call is TRBV6-5, the J call TRBJ2-1; TRBD1 agrees at 8 bases. CDR1 is MNHEY, CDR2 SVGAGI, per germline. After removal of 2 bases from V and 11 bases from J, the junction contained 5 bases not matched to a gene. CDR3 length: 13 amino acids. The CDR3 loop reads CASSYGRGLQQFF. In nucleotides, the CDR3 is TGTGCCAGCAGTTACGGCAGGGGGCTTCAGCAGTTCTTC.

V gene TRBV6-2 or TRBV6-3 combines with J gene TRBJ1-5, with D perhaps matching TRBD1 (6 bases). The V and J ends lost 3 bases and 0 bases respectively, with 15 bases between them. Germline values: CDR1 MNHEY, CDR2 SVGEGT. The CDR3 length is 17 residues. The CDR3 DNA follows: TGTGCCAGCAGTTATTCGGGACACTTCGATAGCAATCAGCCCCAGCATTTT. Translated, it gives CASSYSGHFDSNQPQHF.